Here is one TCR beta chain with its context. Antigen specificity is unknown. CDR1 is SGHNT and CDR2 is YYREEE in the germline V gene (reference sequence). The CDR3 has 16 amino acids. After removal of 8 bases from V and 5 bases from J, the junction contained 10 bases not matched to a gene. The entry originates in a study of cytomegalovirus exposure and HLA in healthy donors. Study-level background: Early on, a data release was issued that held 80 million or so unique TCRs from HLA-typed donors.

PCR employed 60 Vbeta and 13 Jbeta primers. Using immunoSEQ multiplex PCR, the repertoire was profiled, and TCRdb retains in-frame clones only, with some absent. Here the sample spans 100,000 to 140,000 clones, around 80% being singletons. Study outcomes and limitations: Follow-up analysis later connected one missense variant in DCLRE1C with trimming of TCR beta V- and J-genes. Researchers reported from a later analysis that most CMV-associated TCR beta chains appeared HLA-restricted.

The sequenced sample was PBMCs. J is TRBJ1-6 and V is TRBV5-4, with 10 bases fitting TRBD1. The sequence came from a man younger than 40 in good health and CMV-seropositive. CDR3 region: CASTGQGGSNNSPLHF. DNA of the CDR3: TGTGCCAGTACTGGACAGGGGGGCTCTAATAATTCACCCCTCCACTTT.